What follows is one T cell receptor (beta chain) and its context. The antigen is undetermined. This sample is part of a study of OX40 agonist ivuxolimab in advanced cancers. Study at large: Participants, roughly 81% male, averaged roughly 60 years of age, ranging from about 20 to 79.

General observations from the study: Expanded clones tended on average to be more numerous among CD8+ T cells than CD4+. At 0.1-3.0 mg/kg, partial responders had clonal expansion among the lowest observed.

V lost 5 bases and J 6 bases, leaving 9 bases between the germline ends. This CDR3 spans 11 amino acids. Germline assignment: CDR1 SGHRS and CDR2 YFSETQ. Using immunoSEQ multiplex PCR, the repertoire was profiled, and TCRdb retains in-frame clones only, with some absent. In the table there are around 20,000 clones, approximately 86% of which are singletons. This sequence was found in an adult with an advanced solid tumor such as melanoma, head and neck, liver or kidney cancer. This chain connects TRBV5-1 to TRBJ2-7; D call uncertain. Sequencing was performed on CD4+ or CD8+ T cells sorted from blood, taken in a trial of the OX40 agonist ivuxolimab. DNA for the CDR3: TGCGCCAGCAGGCTAGGACCCGAGCAGTACTTC. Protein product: CASRLGPEQYF.